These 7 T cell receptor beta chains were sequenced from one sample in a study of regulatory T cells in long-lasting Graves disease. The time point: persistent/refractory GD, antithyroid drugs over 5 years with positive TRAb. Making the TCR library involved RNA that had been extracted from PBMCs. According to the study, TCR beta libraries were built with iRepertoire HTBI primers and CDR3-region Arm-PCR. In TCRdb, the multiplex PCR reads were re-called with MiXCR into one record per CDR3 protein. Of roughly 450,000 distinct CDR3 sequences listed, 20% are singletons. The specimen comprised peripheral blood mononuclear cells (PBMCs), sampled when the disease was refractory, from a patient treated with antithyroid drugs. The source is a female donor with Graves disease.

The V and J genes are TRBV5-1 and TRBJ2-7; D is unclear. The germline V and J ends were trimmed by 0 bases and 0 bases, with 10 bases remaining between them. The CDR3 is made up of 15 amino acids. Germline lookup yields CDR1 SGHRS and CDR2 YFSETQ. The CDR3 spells CASSLESRYSYEQYF. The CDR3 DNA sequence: TGCGCCAGCAGCTTGGAGAGTAGGTACTCCTACGAGCAGTACTTC.

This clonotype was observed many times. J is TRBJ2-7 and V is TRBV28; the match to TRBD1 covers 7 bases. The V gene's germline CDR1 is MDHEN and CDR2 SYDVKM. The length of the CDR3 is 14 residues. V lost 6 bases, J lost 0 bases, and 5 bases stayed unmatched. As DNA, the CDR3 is TGTGCCAGCAGCTTAGGGGGCAGCTCCTACGAGCAGTACTTC. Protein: CASSLGGSSYEQYF.

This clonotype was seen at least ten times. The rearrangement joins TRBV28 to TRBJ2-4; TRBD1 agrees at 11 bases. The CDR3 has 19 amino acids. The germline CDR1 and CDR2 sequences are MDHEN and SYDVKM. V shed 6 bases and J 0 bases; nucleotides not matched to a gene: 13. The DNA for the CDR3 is TGTGCCAGCAGCGAAGCGCCTGGGACAGGGGGTAGAGCCAAAAACATTCAGTACTTC. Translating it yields CASSEAPGTGGRAKNIQYF.

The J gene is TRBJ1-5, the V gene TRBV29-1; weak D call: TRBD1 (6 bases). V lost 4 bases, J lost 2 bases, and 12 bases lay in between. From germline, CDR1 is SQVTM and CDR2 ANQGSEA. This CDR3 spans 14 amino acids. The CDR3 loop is CSVATGSGNQPQHF. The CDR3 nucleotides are TGCAGCGTTGCCACAGGGAGCGGCAATCAGCCCCAGCATTTT.

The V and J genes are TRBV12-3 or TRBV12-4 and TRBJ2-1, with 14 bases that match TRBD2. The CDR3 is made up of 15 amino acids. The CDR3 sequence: CVTWTSGRPGNEQFF. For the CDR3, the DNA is TGTGTAACATGGACTAGCGGGAGGCCGGGCAATGAGCAGTTCTTC.

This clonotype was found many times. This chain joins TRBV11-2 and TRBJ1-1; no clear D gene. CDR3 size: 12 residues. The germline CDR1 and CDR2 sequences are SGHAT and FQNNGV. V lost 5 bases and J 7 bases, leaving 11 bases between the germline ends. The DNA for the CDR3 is TGTGCCAGCAGCGCGACCCAGCTTGAAGCTTTCTTT. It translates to CASSATQLEAFF.

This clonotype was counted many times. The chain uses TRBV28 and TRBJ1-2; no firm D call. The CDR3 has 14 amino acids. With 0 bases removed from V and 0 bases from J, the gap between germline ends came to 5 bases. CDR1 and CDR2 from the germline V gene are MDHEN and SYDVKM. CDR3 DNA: TGTGCCAGCAGTTTATGGAAAACTAACTATGGCTACACCTTC. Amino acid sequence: CASSLWKTNYGYTF.